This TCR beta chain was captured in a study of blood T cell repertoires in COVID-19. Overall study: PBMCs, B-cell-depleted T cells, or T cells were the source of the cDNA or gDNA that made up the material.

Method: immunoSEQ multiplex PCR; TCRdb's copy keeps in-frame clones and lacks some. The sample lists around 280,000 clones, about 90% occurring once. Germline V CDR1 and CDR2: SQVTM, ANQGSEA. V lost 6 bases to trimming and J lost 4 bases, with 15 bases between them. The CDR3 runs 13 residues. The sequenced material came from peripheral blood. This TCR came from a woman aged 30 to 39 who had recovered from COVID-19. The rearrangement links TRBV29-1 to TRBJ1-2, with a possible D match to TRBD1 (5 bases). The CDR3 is CSVFAGDGYGYTF. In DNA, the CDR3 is TGCAGCGTGTTCGCGGGGGACGGCTATGGCTACACCTTC.